This T cell receptor (beta chain) was recorded in a study of T cells in Graves' hyperthyroidism and ophthalmopathy. Study background: Staff took peripheral blood when the initial diagnosis was made, before any treatment began.

The CDR3 has 15 residues. V was clipped by 6 bases and J by 6 bases; unmatched bases: 12. Germline V gene lookup returns CDR1 DFQATT and CDR2 SNEGSKA (reference sequence). PBMCs were derived from roughly 10 ml fresh peripheral blood. The table lists this clonotype with many counts. Its target is not known. Study observations and caveats: With a median lead of about six months before onset, the model predicted ophthalmopathy.

Amplification of TCR beta CDR3 regions was performed using RNA transcripts as template. The HTBI primer set served for first-round RT-PCR of the TCR CDR3. TCRdb fed the multiplex PCR reads into MiXCR, producing one record per CDR3 protein. This sample has hundreds of thousands of distinct CDR3 sequences, with 16% found just once. This chain uses TRBV20-1 with TRBJ2-3; 10 nucleotides agree with TRBD2. The sample taken for sequencing was blood. This receptor was identified in a woman aged 40 to 50 with Graves' ophthalmopathy. As DNA, the CDR3 is TGCAGTGCAAGCCCCAGCGGGGGGGCGAGTGATACGCAGTATTTT. Translating it yields CSASPSGGASDTQYF.